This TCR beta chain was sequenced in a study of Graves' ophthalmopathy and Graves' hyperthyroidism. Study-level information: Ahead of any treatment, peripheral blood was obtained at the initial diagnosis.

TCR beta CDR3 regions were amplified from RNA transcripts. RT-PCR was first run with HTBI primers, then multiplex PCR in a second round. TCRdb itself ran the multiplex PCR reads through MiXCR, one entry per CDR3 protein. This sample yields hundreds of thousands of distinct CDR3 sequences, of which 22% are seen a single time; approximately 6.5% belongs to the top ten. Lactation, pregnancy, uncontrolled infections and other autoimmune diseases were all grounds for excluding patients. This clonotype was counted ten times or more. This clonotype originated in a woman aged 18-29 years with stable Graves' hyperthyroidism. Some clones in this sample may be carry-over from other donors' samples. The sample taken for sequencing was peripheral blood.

This CDR3 reads CASSLIGSNTEAFF. In nucleotides, the CDR3 is TGTGCCAGCAGTTTAATAGGGTCGAACACTGAAGCTTTCTTT. The chain employs TRBV27 and TRBJ1-1; no reliable D call. The CDR3 has 14 residues. The V gene's germline CDR1 is MNHEY and CDR2 SMNVEV (reference sequence). The V end lost 2 bases, the J end lost 1 base, and 8 bases lay between the germline ends.